The 18 T cell receptor beta chains given below trace back to one sample, sequenced in a study of graft-versus-host responses after intestinal transplantation. The protocol was immunoSEQ multiplex PCR, while the TCRdb copy is restricted to in-frame clones and leaves out a portion. The sample includes around 20,000 clones, approximately 92% of them seen just once. The input for sequencing was PBMCs, taken roughly 270 days after intestinal transplant. The receptors were sampled from a human patient who received an intestinal transplant, so some T cells may come from the graft donor.

V usage is TRBV2 and J usage is TRBJ2-1, with a tentative D call TRBD1 (6 bases). Between the trimmed V and J ends, which lost 7 bases and 2 bases, there was a span of 15 bases. Germline assignment: CDR1 SNHLY and CDR2 FYNNEI. This CDR3 comprises 15 residues. CDR3 in amino acids: CASMKGTLPYNEQFF. CDR3 DNA: TGTGCCAGCATGAAGGGGACACTCCCCTACAATGAGCAGTTCTTC. The variable domain in full, completed from reference TRBV2 and TRBJ2-1, reads EPEVTQTPSHQVTQMGQEVILRCVPISNHLYFYWYRQILGQKVEFLVSFYNNEISEKSEIFDDQFSVERPDGSNFTLKIRSTKLEDSAMYFCASMKGTLPYNEQFFGPGTRLTVL.

This chain connects TRBV7-3 to TRBJ2-1, with D unresolved. Per the germline V gene, CDR1 is SGHTA and CDR2 is FQGTGA. CDR3 size: 14 residues. The V end was cut by 5 bases, the J end by 6 bases, with 14 bases between. The CDR3 protein is CASSVVPAFNEQFF. The CDR3 bases are TGTGCCAGCAGCGTAGTCCCAGCTTTCAATGAGCAGTTCTTC.

The J gene is TRBJ2-5, the V gene TRBV13, with 10 nucleotides matching TRBD2. V lost 3 bases, J lost 2 bases, and 6 bases stayed unmatched. The length of the CDR3 is 16 residues. CDR1 is PRHDT, CDR2 FYEKMQ, per germline (reference sequence). DNA of the CDR3: TGTGCCAGCAGCTTCTCTCCGGGACTAGCGCAAGAGACCCAGTACTTC. Amino acid sequence: CASSFSPGLAQETQYF.

This sequence joins TRBV18 and TRBJ2-3, with D tentatively TRBD1 or TRBD2 (5 bases each). The CDR3 is 15 residues long. V gave up 1 base and J gave up 4 bases, with 12 bases separating them. Germline CDR1 KGHSH, CDR2 LQKENI. The CDR3 DNA is TGTGCCAGCTCACCACTAGGAGTGGGGGCAGATACGCAGTATTTT. This encodes CASSPLGVGADTQYF.

A few counts support this clone. This chain links TRBV5-1 with TRBJ2-7; a weak D match, TRBD2 (6 bases). The CDR3 consists of 15 residues. Looked up from germline, CDR1 is SGHRS and CDR2 is YFSETQ. V lost 0 bases, J lost 0 bases, and 10 bases lay in between. The CDR3 DNA is TGCGCCAGCAGCTTGGATACCGGGAGCTCCTACGAGCAGTACTTC. Translation: CASSLDTGSSYEQYF.

The genes are TRBV4-1 and TRBJ2-3; maybe TRBD1 (5 bases). The ends were cut back, 1 base at V and 1 base at J, with 9 bases in the middle. CDR3 size: 15 residues. The germline CDR1 and CDR2 sequences are MGHRA and YSYEKL. CDR3 loop: CASSQGQQGTDTQYF. The CDR3 region has the DNA TGCGCCAGCAGCCAAGGCCAACAGGGCACAGATACGCAGTATTTT.

The chain employs TRBV7-9 and TRBJ1-2; a weak D match, TRBD1 (5 bases). V shed 6 bases and J shed 3 bases, with 14 bases lying between them. The CDR3 has 14 amino acids. The germline CDR1 and CDR2 sequences are SEHNR and FQNEAQ (reference sequence). In DNA form, the CDR3 reads TGTGCCAGCAGACACCAGGGAGGTGACTATGGCTACACCTTC. It encodes CASRHQGGDYGYTF.

The genes are TRBV5-1 and TRBJ2-3, with unresolved D. Germline loops: CDR1 SGHRS, CDR2 YFSETQ. V lost 5 bases to trimming and J lost 6 bases, with 13 bases between them. The CDR3 runs 13 residues. The CDR3 sequence is CASSPRESDTQYF. For the CDR3, the DNA is TGCGCCAGCAGTCCCAGAGAATCGGATACGCAGTATTTT.

V is TRBV7-2 and J is TRBJ1-2; D not resolved. V lost 5 bases, J lost 4 bases, and 20 bases lay in between. CDR1 and CDR2 from the germline V gene are SGHTA and FQGNSA. The CDR3 extends over 16 amino acids. The CDR3: CASSGEGWAGSYGYTF. CDR3 sequence (DNA): TGTGCCAGCAGCGGAGAAGGTTGGGCCGGCAGCTATGGCTACACCTTC.

This chain uses TRBV23-1 with TRBJ2-1, with 15 bases that match TRBD2. TRBV23-1 is an open reading frame, and its role is uncertain. CDR3 size: 20 residues. V was clipped by 7 bases and J by 7 bases; unmatched bases: 20. CDR3 amino acids: CASTQQGRTSGRDLGNEQFF. The CDR3 DNA follows: TGCGCCAGCACGCAACAGGGGCGGACTAGCGGGAGGGACCTGGGGAATGAGCAGTTCTTC.

V gene TRBV27 combines with J gene TRBJ2-3, with 9 bases matching TRBD1. Germline trimming cut 4 bases from V and 4 bases from J; bases unmatched to any gene: 3. The CDR3 sequence is 14 residues long. CDR1 and CDR2 (germline): MNHEY, SMNVEV (reference sequence). CDR3 bases: TGTGCCAGCAGTTATCGGGACAGGGCAGATACGCAGTATTTT. It is translated as CASSYRDRADTQYF.

The J gene is TRBJ1-4, the V gene TRBV5-1, with a possible D match to TRBD1 (5 bases). The CDR3 has 13 residues. Trimming cost V 6 bases and J 5 bases, with 11 bases left between them. The germline V gene encodes CDR1 SGHRS and CDR2 YFSETQ. For the CDR3, the DNA is TGCGCCAGCACCGGGGGACTGAATGAAAAACTGTTTTTT. Translated: CASTGGLNEKLFF.

The J gene is TRBJ1-4, the V gene TRBV7-9; D remains ambiguous. This CDR3 has 15 amino acids. Trimming removed 1 base from V and 4 bases from J, with 10 bases in between. Germline V lookup: CDR1 SEHNR, CDR2 FQNEAQ (reference sequence). The CDR3 coding sequence is TGTGCCAGCAGCTTAGTAGCAGGTGATAATGAAAAACTGTTTTTT. Translation gives CASSLVAGDNEKLFF.

This clone was recorded once. The chain carries TRBV5-8 and TRBJ2-7; 10 positions match TRBD2. Germline V gives CDR1 SGHTS, CDR2 YDEGEE. This CDR3 is 17 amino acids long. J gave up 2 bases and V 0 bases, and 8 bases lay outside the gene matches. CDR3 coding DNA: TGTGCCAGCAGCTTGGCCCGAATAGCGGGAGGAACCTACGAGCAGTACTTC. It translates to CASSLARIAGGTYEQYF.

V gene TRBV30 combines with J gene TRBJ2-2; 7 bases fit TRBD1. Trimming removed 3 bases from V and 4 bases from J; junction bases left unmatched: 11. This CDR3 is 16 amino acids long. The germline V gene encodes CDR1 GTSNPN and CDR2 SVGIG (reference sequence). CDR3 coding DNA: TGTGCCTGGAGCGTAGGGGGCCCAGGCTTCACCGGGGAGCTGTTTTTT. It encodes CAWSVGGPGFTGELFF.

The chain has TRBV5-1 and TRBJ2-7, with a tentative D call TRBD2 (5 bases). Germline lookup yields CDR1 SGHRS and CDR2 YFSETQ. The CDR3 contains 15 residues. Trimming pared 3 bases from V and 4 bases from J, leaving 17 bases between. CDR3 nucleotides: TGCGCCAGCAGCTATTCGGGGATTGGGAGTTACGAGCAGTACTTC. Protein: CASSYSGIGSYEQYF.

The genes are TRBV19 and TRBJ2-7, with 8 bases that match TRBD1. The CDR3 is 17 amino acids. V was pared by 7 bases and J by 3 bases, with 17 bases of the junction left unmatched. Looked up from germline, CDR1 is LNHDA and CDR2 is SQIVND (reference sequence). The CDR3: CASISGRPGTGNYEQYF. The CDR3 nucleotides are TGTGCCAGTATAAGTGGGCGCCCAGGGACAGGAAACTACGAGCAGTACTTC.

V gene TRBV6-5 combines with J gene TRBJ2-1, with 11 bases fitting TRBD2. With 8 bases clipped from V and 9 bases from J, the junction kept 12 bases outside the gene matches. CDR3 length equals 15 residues. Germline CDR1 is MNHEY and CDR2 is SVGAGI. The chain's CDR3 is CASGAGTSGSGEQFF. The CDR3 bases are TGTGCCAGCGGGGCCGGGACTAGCGGTTCTGGTGAGCAGTTCTTC.